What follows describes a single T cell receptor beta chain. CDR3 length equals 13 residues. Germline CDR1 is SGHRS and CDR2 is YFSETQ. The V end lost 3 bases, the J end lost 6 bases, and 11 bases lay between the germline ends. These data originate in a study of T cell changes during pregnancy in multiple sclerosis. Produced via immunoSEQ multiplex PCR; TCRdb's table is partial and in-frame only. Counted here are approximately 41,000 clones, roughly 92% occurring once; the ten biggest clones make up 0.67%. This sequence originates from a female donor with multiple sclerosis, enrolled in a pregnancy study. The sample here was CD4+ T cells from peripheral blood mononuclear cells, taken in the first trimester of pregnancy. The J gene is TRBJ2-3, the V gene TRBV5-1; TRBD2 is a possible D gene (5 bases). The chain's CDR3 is CASSSSSGDTQYF. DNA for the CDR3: TGCGCCAGCAGCTCCTCGTCGGGGGATACGCAGTATTTT.